The present entry profiles one TCR beta chain with its context. Its antigen remains unidentified. One base away there is no much larger clone; base qualities are not given. The label giving this sample's time point can be read as: baseline before first vaccination. The vaccinee samples were drawn from two UK trials, COV001 and COV002, one of which was a single-blind randomized controlled phase 2/3 trial testing AZD1222 (ChAdOx1 nCoV-19) in healthy adults. Trial participant PBMC samples were collected at day 0 and day 28 after the second dose for TCRbeta chain sequencing. The data derive from a study of T cell responses to AZD1222 COVID-19 vaccine (dated by TCRdb to the early 2020s). Describing the broader study: Because spike-specific TCR depth and breadth did not differ between the two schedules, AZD1222 recipients who got a second dose at roughly 4 weeks were pooled with those who got a second dose at roughly 12 weeks. TCR sequencing was performed for 230 to 250 trial participants, of whom some 200 were given two doses of AZD1222 and approximately 25 were given two doses of MenACWY control vaccine. Enrollment into the trials was organized by age into subgroups of 18-55, 56-69 and 70-plus years, and those subgroups contained approximately 160, 26 and 62 TCR-sequenced participants, respectively. The full study reports these points: Participants were mostly white British, with more females than males. The authors suggested clonal diversity may have been underestimated. The whole spike protein was spanned by vaccine-associated CD4 TCRs, and dominant responses were seen in regions 160-218 and 743-854. Only a handful of AZD1222 recipients were SARS-CoV-2 seropositive at baseline, limiting conclusions about previously exposed vaccinees. Reportedly, almost half of the unique spike-specific TCRs recognized epitopes lying outside the regions that are mutated in the B.1.351 and B.1.1.7 variants. Because no day 14 peak-response samples were available, the repertoires could be characterized only after the peak T cell response. Spike-specific TCR breadth and depth rose significantly after two AZD1222 doses compared with day 0 and with MenACWY recipients. In the small 56-69-year group, the increase in depth fell short of significance, most likely because of low power.

The CDR3 regions of human TCRbeta chains were analyzed by immunosequencing. As for how the authors treated the data: TCRs in the repertoires were compared against a reference library of SARS-CoV-2-specific TCRs that had been generated with the MIRA antigen-specificity platform. Breadth was defined as the fraction of unique TCRs that were SARS-CoV-2-associated. Depth was defined as the fraction of total T cells that were SARS-CoV-2-associated. Using the MIRA data, every spike-specific TCR was mapped to the spike region that the TCR reacted to and assigned to either a CD4 or a CD8 class. Log10-transformed breadth and depth values were compared by one-way ANOVA with Sidak's multiple comparisons tests. TCRdb's version of the immuneACCESS table is confined to in-frame rearrangements and falls short of the full clone set. An unresolved V gene accounts for under half of the shortfall where checked; the remainder is of unknown origin. The V and J calls and clone size come from that table; D and trimming were worked out from the DNA. The sample profile shows about 110,000 clones; around 90% of them were found once. The ten largest clones capture less than 25% of the sample.

V loses 5 bases of germline sequence and J loses 0 bases, and the interval between the two ends is 8 bases. The CDR3 sequence holds 14 residues, the cysteine and phenylalanine included. CDR3 DNA only is kept here, 42 bases in frame from base 1. The germline V gene (reference sequence) gives CDR1 as GTSNPN and CDR2 as SVGIG. Sample: peripheral blood, taken on day 0 of AZD1222 vaccination. This chain is built from TRBV30 and TRBJ1-6; there is no confident call for the D gene. The sequence came from an adult in good health. The nucleotide sequence reads TGTGCCTGGGCCACAGACTCCTATAATTCACCCCTCCACTTT. Its protein is CAWATDSYNSPLHF. The CDR3, completed at both ends by the reference TRBV30 and TRBJ1-6 genes, gives the full variable domain SQTIHQWPATLVQPVGSPLSLECTVEGTSNPNLYWYRQAAGRGLQLLFYSVGIGQISSEVPQNLSASRPQDRQFILSSKKLLLSDSGFYLCAWATDSYNSPLHFGNGTRLTVT.